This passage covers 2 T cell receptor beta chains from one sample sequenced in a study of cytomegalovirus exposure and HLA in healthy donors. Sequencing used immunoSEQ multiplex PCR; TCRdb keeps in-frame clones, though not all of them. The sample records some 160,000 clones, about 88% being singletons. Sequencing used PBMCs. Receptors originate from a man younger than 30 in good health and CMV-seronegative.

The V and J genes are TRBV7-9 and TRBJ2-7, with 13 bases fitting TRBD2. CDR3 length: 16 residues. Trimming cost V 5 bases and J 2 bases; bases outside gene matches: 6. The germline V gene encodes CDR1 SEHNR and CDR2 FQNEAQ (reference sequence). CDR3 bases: TGTGCCAGCAGCACCTGGGGGACTAGCGGGACCTACGAGCAGTACTTC. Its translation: CASSTWGTSGTYEQYF.

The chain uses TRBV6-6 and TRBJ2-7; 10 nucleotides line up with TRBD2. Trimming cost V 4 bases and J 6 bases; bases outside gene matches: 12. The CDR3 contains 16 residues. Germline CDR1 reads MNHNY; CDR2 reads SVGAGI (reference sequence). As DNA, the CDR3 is TGTGCCAGCAGTTCCGGACTAGCGGACAAGAGGTTCGAGCAGTACTTC. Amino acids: CASSSGLADKRFEQYF.